The following is a T cell receptor (beta chain) sequence with its context. Its antigen remains unidentified. This record comes from a study of T cell responses to AZD1222 COVID-19 vaccine. Regarding the study as a whole: No repertoire was sampled before or during the peak T cell response, only after it.

Second doses at about 4 or about 12 weeks were pooled. The repertoire was sequenced with immunoSEQ multiplex PCR; TCRdb's copy has only in-frame clones and lacks some. The sample holds 40,000 to 55,000 clones; 70% to 90% are singletons and the top ten take about 1.1%. V shed 3 bases, J shed 6 bases, and the junction held 5 bases outside the gene matches. The CDR3 length is 15 residues. Germline V lookup: CDR1 KGHSH, CDR2 LQKENI. The TCR comes from an adult who received the AZD1222 COVID-19 vaccine. The chain links TRBV18 to TRBJ2-1; 10 bases line up with TRBD2. The material sequenced was peripheral blood, taken 28 days after the second AZD1222 dose. This CDR3 is CASSPKREGRNEQFF. The CDR3 coding sequence is TGTGCCAGCTCACCGAAGCGGGAGGGCCGCAATGAGCAGTTCTTC.